This T cell receptor beta chain is drawn from a study of T cell changes during pregnancy in multiple sclerosis. The V and J ends lost 2 bases and 1 base, in that order; junction bases with no gene match: 5. The CDR3 consists of 16 residues. Germline lookup yields CDR1 KGHSH and CDR2 LQKENI. Assay: immunoSEQ multiplex PCR; the TCRdb copy retains only in-frame clones and omits some. Altogether just over 35,000 clones are present, 93% being singletons, with the ten largest covering 0.35% to 0.5%. The material sequenced was CD4+ T cells from peripheral blood mononuclear cells, taken in the first trimester of pregnancy. The chain is built from TRBV18 and TRBJ2-1; TRBD1 aligns across 7 bases. This clonotype was sampled from a female donor with multiple sclerosis, enrolled in a pregnancy study. CDR3 sequence (DNA): TGTGCCAGCTCACCAATTAGGACAGGTTCCTACAATGAGCAGTTCTTC. Encoded protein: CASSPIRTGSYNEQFF.